This paragraph covers one T cell receptor (beta chain) sequence. The antigen remains undetermined. Germline V gene lookup returns CDR1 SGHAT and CDR2 FQDESV (reference sequence). This CDR3 has 14 amino acids. V dropped 6 bases and J dropped 3; count of bases not matched to a gene: 5. Libraries were prepared by immunoSEQ multiplex PCR; TCRdb keeps only in-frame clonotypes and omits some of them. The sample has tens of thousands of clones, 77% seen once; the top ten hold less than 3.5%. This entry is derived from a study of CD4 T cells in relation to SARS-CoV-2 and coronaviruses. At the level of the study: After roughly eleven days of antigen culture, PBMC TCR beta CDR3s were sequenced.

The chain uses TRBV11-1 and TRBJ2-3; 8 bases are a match to TRBD1. The receptor comes from an adult with COVID-19. Sequencing used memory CD4+ T cells from PBMCs, cultured in vitro. The chain's CDR3 is CASRAGGLTDTQYF. CDR3 nucleotide sequence: TGTGCCAGCAGGGCAGGGGGCCTAACAGATACGCAGTATTTT.